This TCR beta chain was retrieved from a study of T cells expressing NK-cell markers. Whole-study results and caveats: Dominant NKG2C+ clonotypes made up about 1.0-7.0% of CD8+ T cells in over five donors. Among a few donors, these clonotypes also ranked first in the CD3+CD56-NKG2C+ fraction.

One entry per CDR3 protein, without DNA, is what TCRdb gives after re-calling the 5' RACE reads. The sample has fewer than 550,000 distinct CDR3 sequences. The length of the CDR3 is 14 residues. The germline V gene encodes CDR1 LGHDT and CDR2 YNNKEL (reference sequence). As to this clonotype: What it binds is not known.

The sample taken for sequencing was blood T cells: a sorted CD56 or NKG2C T cell subset, CD4+ or CD8+ T cells, or bulk PBMC T cells (not recorded which). The receptor was derived from a woman between 50 and 59 years old in good health. The chain carries TRBV3-1 and TRBJ2-1; the TRBD2 assignment by TCRdb is unverifiable without DNA. The CDR3 protein is CASSQPGIRYEQFF.